These 7 T cell receptor beta chains were sequenced from one sample in a study of T cell clonality in common variable immunodeficiency. Some clones are missing from TCRdb's copy, which holds only in-frame ones; the method was immunoSEQ multiplex PCR. There are some 80,000 clones in the sample, none observed a single time. The specimen sequenced was peripheral blood mononuclear cells. The receptors come from a person aged 18-70 years in good health.

In this sample, this clone turned up many times. The read is 3 residues too short to cover the CDR3 end, so that end is filled in from the germline J gene. V usage is TRBV19 and J usage is TRBJ2-5; 7 bases agree with TRBD1. Per germline, CDR1 LNHDA and CDR2 SQIVND (reference sequence). The CDR3 loop spans 16 amino acids. Trimming took 5 bases from V and 4 from J; bases not matched to a gene: 13. The CDR3: CASSVGVDRVLETQYF. The part of the CDR3 DNA that was read is TGTGCCAGTAGTGTAGGAGTTGACAGGGTTTTAGAGACC.

This clone was counted many times. The CDR3 end is not reached by the read, which stops 3 residues before it; the germline J gene fills it in. This chain connects TRBV2 to TRBJ2-5; a possible D gene is TRBD2 (7 bases). CDR3 length equals 15 residues. The germline V gene has CDR1 SNHLY and CDR2 FYNNEI. V was shortened by 7 bases and J by 2 bases, with 17 bases between the two germline ends. CDR3 DNA (partial): TGTGCCAGCAAGGGGGGGATTGGGGAGCAAGAGACC. This codes for CASKGGIGEQET. The whole CDR3 protein is CASKGGIGEQETQYF.

This clone was detected only a few times. The read gets to within 3 residues of the CDR3 end, and the germline J gene fills in the rest. The gene calls are TRBV5-4 and TRBJ2-7; 7 nucleotides align to TRBD2. CDR3 size: 15 residues. The V gene end was trimmed by 6 bases and the J gene end by 2 bases; junction bases not matched to a gene: 11. Germline V CDR1 and CDR2: SGHNT, YYREEE (reference sequence). The CDR3 is CASTPRGGGAYEQYF. The CDR3 bases that were read are TGTGCCAGCACCCCTCGTGGTGGGGGGGCCTACGAG.

This clone showed up many times. The read terminates 3 residues before the CDR3 end, so the remaining end is supplied by the germline J gene. The chain combines TRBV7-3 with TRBJ2-2, with 11 bases lining up with TRBD2. V was pared by 3 bases and J by 7 bases, with 4 bases of the junction left unmatched. Germline loops: CDR1 SGHTA, CDR2 FQGTGA. The CDR3 runs 15 residues. Here the CDR3 reads CASSLASGRNGELFF. Incomplete CDR3 DNA: TGTGCCAGCAGCTTGGCTAGCGGGAGGAACGGGGAG.

This clone was detected many times. The read ends 3 residues shy of where the CDR3 ends; the end is completed using the germline J gene. The rearrangement uses TRBV15 and TRBJ1-4, with D tentatively TRBD1 (5 bases). The CDR3 is made up of 18 amino acids. Trimming shortened V by 0 bases and J by 3 bases, and 17 bases separated the two germline ends. Germline V gives CDR1 LNHNV, CDR2 YYDKDF (reference sequence). Partial CDR3 DNA: TGTGCCACCAGCAGAGAACTCCCCGGAGGGGTTCCTAATGAAAAA. Translated, it gives CATSRELPGGVPNEK. The complete CDR3 reads CATSRELPGGVPNEKLFF.

In this sample, this clone turned up many times. The DNA ends 3 residues before the CDR3 does, and the rest of the CDR3 is filled in from the germline J gene. The rearrangement links TRBV2 to TRBJ2-7, with TRBD1 matching 10 bases. V lost 4 bases to trimming and J lost 2 bases; unmatched junction nucleotides: 5. This CDR3 is built from 15 residues. The germline CDR1 and CDR2 sequences are SNHLY and FYNNEI. The CDR3 is CASSGTGGLAYEQYF. The sequenced CDR3 bases are TGTGCCAGCAGTGGGACAGGGGGTTTGGCCTACGAG.

This clone was seen ten or more times. Coverage ceases 3 residues before the CDR3 finishes, and the germline J gene fills in the end. The gene calls are TRBV10-3 and TRBJ1-2, with 9 positions matching TRBD1. CDR3 length: 11 residues. Germline V lookup: CDR1 ENHRY, CDR2 SYGVKD. The J segment lost 6 bases and the V segment lost 10 bases, leaving 3 bases of the junction unmatched. The CDR3 spells CATTGGDGYTF. The sequenced CDR3 bases are TGTGCCACTACAGGGGGCGATGGC.